These 22 T cell receptor beta chains originate from one sample sequenced in a study of PD-1 blockade in classical Hodgkin lymphoma. This table comes from immunoSEQ multiplex PCR, and its TCRdb copy is limited to in-frame clones, with some not included. The profile shows some 95,000 clones, about 88% of them singletons. All patients experienced relapse after autologous stem cell transplantation, and brentuximab vedotin exposure was variable. This material consisted of peripheral blood mononuclear cells (PBMCs), taken before the second cycle of nivolumab. The receptors were gathered from a human donor with classical Hodgkin lymphoma.

The chain has TRBV5-6 and TRBJ2-5; the D gene is possibly TRBD2 (5 bases). The CDR3 contains 13 residues. V lost 4 bases and J 0 bases, leaving 7 bases between the germline ends. CDR1 and CDR2 from the germline V gene are SGHDT and YYEEEE. In nucleotides, the CDR3 is TGTGCCAGCAGCCGAGGGTACCAAGAGACCCAGTACTTC. Amino acids: CASSRGYQETQYF.

The J gene is TRBJ1-6, the V gene TRBV6-1, with D maybe TRBD1 (5 bases). Germline V lookup: CDR1 MNHNS, CDR2 SASEGT. There are 13 residues in the CDR3. V lost 9 bases and J 8 bases, leaving 14 bases between the germline ends. The CDR3 loop is CASTGVMDSPLHF. For the CDR3, the DNA is TGTGCCAGTACGGGGGTTATGGATTCACCCCTCCACTTT.

The V gene is TRBV11-2, the J gene TRBJ2-5; 8 bases align to TRBD2. The CDR3 totals 15 residues. Germline lookup yields CDR1 SGHAT and CDR2 FQNNGV. Trimming removed 3 bases from V and 3 bases from J; junction bases left unmatched: 6. For the CDR3, the DNA is TGTGCCAGCAGCTTCAGGCGGGGGGCCAAAGAGACCCAGTACTTC. Translated: CASSFRRGAKETQYF.

The rearrangement uses TRBV6-1 and TRBJ2-5, with 8 positions matching TRBD2. The CDR3 length is 14 residues. Trimming removed 2 bases from V and 7 bases from J; junction bases left unmatched: 6. The germline gives CDR1 MNHNS, CDR2 SASEGT. CDR3 nucleotide sequence: TGTGCCAGCAGTGAATCGGGAGGGAGCGGGACCCAGTACTTC. As protein: CASSESGGSGTQYF.

The chain couples TRBV27 to TRBJ1-5; D perhaps matches TRBD1 (5 bases). This CDR3 has 15 amino acids. The germline V gene has CDR1 MNHEY and CDR2 SMNVEV (reference sequence). The V and J ends lost 5 bases and 4 bases respectively, with 15 bases between them. DNA for the CDR3: TGTGCCAGCAGTCGTCTCCCCCCAGGGAATCAGCCCCAGCATTTT. Translating gives CASSRLPPGNQPQHF.

The chain recombines TRBV5-1 with TRBJ2-5; tentatively, D is TRBD2 (5 bases). Trimming removed 0 bases at V and 0 bases at J, with 9 bases between. Germline V CDR1 and CDR2: SGHRS, YFSETQ. This CDR3 is 15 amino acids long. CDR3 loop: CASSLAIGNQETQYF. CDR3 bases: TGCGCCAGCAGCTTGGCCATCGGGAACCAAGAGACCCAGTACTTC.

This sequence joins TRBV6-6 and TRBJ1-1; D is uncertain. The CDR3 runs 11 residues. Germline values: CDR1 MNHNY, CDR2 SVGAGI (reference sequence). V lost 6 bases and J 6 bases, leaving 8 bases between the germline ends. CDR3 protein: CASRGPPEAFF. DNA for the CDR3: TGTGCCAGCAGAGGCCCCCCTGAAGCTTTCTTT.

The chain uses TRBV5-1 and TRBJ1-2, with D unclear. The germline V gene has CDR1 SGHRS and CDR2 YFSETQ. This CDR3 region has 14 residues. Trimming took 4 bases from V and 4 from J, leaving 14 bases between them. CDR3 coding DNA: TGCGCCAGCAGCCCGGACCTAAGTGGCTATGGCTACACCTTC. It yields the protein CASSPDLSGYGYTF. Full variable domain (missing parts from reference TRBV5-1 and TRBJ1-2): KAGVTQTPRYLIKTRGQQVTLSCSPISGHRSVSWYQQTPGQGLQFLFEYFSETQRNKGNFPGRFSGRQFSNSRSEMNVSTLELGDSALYLCASSPDLSGYGYTFGSGTRLTVV.

Comments on this clone: Different DNA sequences within this sample yield the same CDR3. V usage is TRBV4-1 and J usage is TRBJ2-5; 7 bases fit TRBD2. V was pared by 4 bases and J by 2 bases, with 4 bases of the junction left unmatched. Germline assignment: CDR1 MGHRA and CDR2 YSYEKL. This CDR3 contains 14 residues. The CDR3 spells CASSPRGSQETQYF. As DNA, the CDR3 is TGCGCCAGCAGCCCGCGGGGGTCACAAGAGACCCAGTACTTC.

V gene TRBV5-1 combines with J gene TRBJ2-7, with D perhaps given as TRBD1 or TRBD2 (5 bases each). The germline V and J ends were trimmed by 0 bases and 8 bases, with 9 bases remaining between them. Germline assignment: CDR1 SGHRS and CDR2 YFSETQ. This CDR3 comprises 12 residues. CDR3 amino acids: CASSLVGGQQYF. DNA of the CDR3: TGCGCCAGCAGCTTGGTTGGGGGACAGCAGTACTTC.

The V and J genes are TRBV2 and TRBJ2-7; D call uncertain. The CDR3 is made up of 13 amino acids. V dropped 6 bases and J dropped 3 bases, with 12 bases sitting between them. Germline V gene data show CDR1 as SNHLY and CDR2 as FYNNEI. In nucleotides, the CDR3 is TGTGCCAGCAGGGGTATAGGACGCTACGAGCAGTACTTC. Translated, it gives CASRGIGRYEQYF.

The table lists this clone with a few counts. V is TRBV5-1 and J is TRBJ2-1; no clear D. CDR1 and CDR2 from the germline V gene are SGHRS and YFSETQ. V dropped 1 base and J dropped 5 bases, with 7 bases sitting between them. The CDR3 runs 13 residues. The DNA for the CDR3 is TGCGCCAGCAGCTTGAGGGATGACAATGAGCAGTTCTTC. Its protein is CASSLRDDNEQFF. Filled out from reference TRBV5-1 and TRBJ2-1, the complete variable domain reads KAGVTQTPRYLIKTRGQQVTLSCSPISGHRSVSWYQQTPGQGLQFLFEYFSETQRNKGNFPGRFSGRQFSNSRSEMNVSTLELGDSALYLCASSLRDDNEQFFGPGTRLTVL.

This sequence joins TRBV14 and TRBJ1-2; 8 positions match TRBD1. Germline V lookup: CDR1 SGHDN, CDR2 FVKESK. This CDR3 is 19 amino acids long. After removal of 2 bases from V and 2 bases from J, the junction contained 16 bases not matched to a gene. The CDR3 region is CASSQLSIKYYRGNYGYTF. Written as DNA, the CDR3 is TGTGCCAGCAGCCAACTATCGATAAAGTACTACAGGGGGAACTATGGCTACACCTTC.

DNA for the CDR3: TGTGCCAGCACCAAATCCCCTGGGGACAACTACAATGAGCAGTTCTTC. This encodes CASTKSPGDNYNEQFF. The J gene is TRBJ2-1, the V gene TRBV25-1; tentative D call: TRBD1 (6 bases). Germline loops: CDR1 MGHDK, CDR2 SYGVNS. Trimming shortened V by 7 bases and J by 3 bases, and 19 bases separated the two germline ends. The CDR3 consists of 16 residues.

The chain uses TRBV28 and TRBJ1-4; 7 bases fit TRBD1. CDR3 length: 14 residues. V lost 4 bases and J lost 5; bases outside the gene matches: 4. CDR1 MDHEN and CDR2 SYDVKM come from the germline V gene. CDR3 bases: TGTGCCAGCAGTTCCGACAGGGAAAATGAAAAACTGTTTTTT. Amino acids: CASSSDRENEKLFF.

J is TRBJ2-1 and V is TRBV7-3; D call uncertain. Trimming left V 7 bases short and J 5 bases short, with 15 bases between. Germline lookup yields CDR1 SGHTA and CDR2 FQGTGA. This CDR3 comprises 14 residues. The CDR3 nucleotides read TGTGCCAGCATTTTACCTCTCAGTGACAATGAGCAGTTCTTC. Translation: CASILPLSDNEQFF.

V and J are TRBV10-2 and TRBJ2-1; 8 bases map to TRBD1. This CDR3 contains 16 residues. Germline V CDR1 and CDR2: WSHSY, SAAADI. V lost 2 bases to trimming and J lost 0 bases; unmatched junction nucleotides: 3. The CDR3 loop is CASSEHTGGSYNEQFF. CDR3 nucleotide sequence: TGCGCCAGCAGTGAGCATACAGGGGGCTCCTACAATGAGCAGTTCTTC.

This clone was observed once. The chain employs TRBV20-1 and TRBJ2-7; D uncertain. The length of the CDR3 is 10 residues. CDR1 DFQATT and CDR2 SNEGSKA come from the germline V gene (reference sequence). The germline V and J ends were trimmed by 4 bases and 3 bases, with 4 bases remaining between them. The CDR3 region is CSAKNYEQYF. The CDR3 DNA sequence: TGCAGTGCTAAGAACTACGAGCAGTACTTC.

This chain links TRBV19 with TRBJ2-2; D possibly corresponds to TRBD1 (5 bases). V was trimmed by 8 bases and J by 5 bases, leaving 12 bases between them. CDR1 is LNHDA, CDR2 SQIVND, per germline (reference sequence). The CDR3 runs 13 residues. The CDR3 nucleotides are TGTGCCAGTCCCAAACAGGAAACCGGGGAGCTGTTTTTT. This gives the protein CASPKQETGELFF.

The chain has TRBV19 and TRBJ2-2; possible D gene TRBD2, 6 bases. Trimming left V 6 bases short and J 4 bases short, with 15 bases between. The CDR3 extends over 15 amino acids. Germline V gene sequence: CDR1 LNHDA, CDR2 SQIVND (reference sequence). CDR3 nucleotides: TGTGCCAGTAGAATCGGCAGGGAGGTCACCGGGGAGCTGTTTTTT. It yields the protein CASRIGREVTGELFF.

This clone was recorded once. This chain links TRBV10-2 with TRBJ2-3; D gene unclear. Germline CDR1 is WSHSY and CDR2 is SAAADI. Trimming stripped 3 bases from V and 4 bases from J, with 8 bases between. The CDR3 runs to 13 residues. As DNA, the CDR3 is TGCGCCAGCAGTGAAAGGCGCGCAGATACGCAGTATTTT. This encodes CASSERRADTQYF.

This clone was seen once. The chain links TRBV16 to TRBJ2-1, with 14 bases matching TRBD2. The CDR3 runs to 17 residues. V trimming: 2 bases; J trimming: 10 bases; junction bases outside the gene matches: 10. Germline CDR1 KGHSY, CDR2 FQNENV. The CDR3 coding sequence is TGTGCCAGCAGCCAACTGGGCCCGGGACTAGCGGGAGAGGAGCAGTTCTTC. Residues: CASSQLGPGLAGEEQFF.